The 27 T cell receptor beta chains in this list originate from one sample, sequenced in a study of neurological immune-mediated disorders. TCRdb re-derived calls from the 5' RACE reads in MiXCR, one entry per CDR3 protein. The table has fewer than 40,000 distinct CDR3 sequences, roughly 14% seen once. Indicated time point: technical triplicate 2. The source material was CD4+ T cells from blood. These TCRs come from a female donor with HTLV-1-associated myelopathy (HAM/TSP).

This clonotype is deemed medium-sized. The chain links TRBV24-1 to TRBJ1-1; the D gene is possibly TRBD1 (6 bases). Trimming left V 0 bases short and J 5 bases short, with 15 bases between. CDR1 is KGHDR and CDR2 is SFDVKD in the germline V gene. The CDR3 runs 16 residues. CDR3 in amino acids: CATSDLGTRWGTEAFF. The CDR3 region has the DNA TGTGCCACCAGTGATTTGGGGACACGGTGGGGAACTGAAGCTTTCTTT.

This clonotype appeared a few times. CDR3 region: CASRRLAGSYEQYF. The CDR3, as DNA: TGTGCCAGCAGGCGACTAGCGGGGTCCTACGAGCAGTACTTC. The V and J genes are TRBV11-2 and TRBJ2-7; 11 nucleotides match TRBD2. Per the germline V gene, CDR1 is SGHAT and CDR2 is FQNNGV. The CDR3 has 14 amino acids. V gave up 6 bases and J gave up 1 base; unmatched junction bases: 2.

This chain uses TRBV7-3 with TRBJ1-1; D remains ambiguous. Trimming took off 5 bases at V and 2 bases at J, with 9 bases between the two ends. The CDR3 runs 13 residues. The germline gives CDR1 SGHTA, CDR2 FQGTGA. The CDR3 is CASSHTGNTEAFF. CDR3 coding DNA: TGTGCCAGCAGCCATACCGGAAACACTGAAGCTTTCTTT.

This clonotype has ten or more counts. The gene calls are TRBV20-1 and TRBJ2-1, with 9 bases fitting TRBD2. The CDR3 loop spans 14 amino acids. V gave up 3 bases and J gave up 9 bases; unmatched junction bases: 9. Germline V gene data show CDR1 as DFQATT and CDR2 as SNEGSKA (reference sequence). The CDR3 reads CSASWRGGLGEQFF. CDR3 nucleotides: TGCAGTGCTAGCTGGCGGGGGGGCCTCGGTGAGCAGTTCTTC.

This clonotype has ten or more counts. The chain is built from TRBV4-2 and TRBJ2-7; D tentatively fits TRBD1 or TRBD2 (5 bases each). V lost 4 bases to trimming and J lost 6 bases, with 13 bases between them. The CDR3 runs 13 residues. Germline CDR1 reads LGHNA; CDR2 reads YNFKEQ. The DNA for the CDR3 is TGTGCCAGCAGCCCTGGGACCACCTCCGAGCAGTACTTC. Translated, it gives CASSPGTTSEQYF.

This clonotype was counted at least ten times. This rearrangement joins TRBV29-1 to TRBJ2-7; TRBD2 matches 11 bases. V dropped 4 bases and J dropped 6; count of bases not matched to a gene: 5. CDR1 and CDR2 (germline): SQVTM, ANQGSEA. The CDR3 is 13 amino acids. The CDR3 DNA sequence: TGCAGCGTTGCACTAGCGGGAGCGGGCGAGCAGTACTTC. Protein: CSVALAGAGEQYF.

This clonotype was detected ten times or more. The genes are TRBV7-2 and TRBJ2-7, with D perhaps matching TRBD1 (6 bases). V was clipped by 3 bases and J by 2 bases, with 11 bases between them. CDR1 is SGHTA and CDR2 is FQGNSA in the germline V gene. The CDR3 has 14 amino acids. The CDR3: CASSLGTLTYEQYF. DNA for the CDR3: TGTGCCAGCAGCTTGGGGACACTGACCTACGAGCAGTACTTC.

This clonotype showed up many times. This sequence joins TRBV2 and TRBJ2-3; TRBD2 matches at 7 bases. Trimming removed 2 bases from V and 4 bases from J; junction bases left unmatched: 3. Germline assignment: CDR1 SNHLY and CDR2 FYNNEI. The CDR3 totals 14 residues. Written as DNA, the CDR3 is TGTGCCAGCAGTGAACTAGCGGCCTCAGATACGCAGTATTTT. This gives the protein CASSELAASDTQYF.

This clonotype has more than one count but fewer than ten. This chain uses TRBV5-1 with TRBJ2-3, with 7 bases aligning to TRBD1. V lost 4 bases to trimming and J lost 0 bases; unmatched junction nucleotides: 5. Germline V lookup: CDR1 SGHRS, CDR2 YFSETQ. The CDR3 runs to 15 residues. The CDR3 DNA sequence: TGCGCCAGCAGCGTCGGGACAGTGAGCACAGATACGCAGTATTTT. It specifies CASSVGTVSTDTQYF. Variable domain in full (rest from reference TRBV5-1 and TRBJ2-3): KAGVTQTPRYLIKTRGQQVTLSCSPISGHRSVSWYQQTPGQGLQFLFEYFSETQRNKGNFPGRFSGRQFSNSRSEMNVSTLELGDSALYLCASSVGTVSTDTQYFGPGTRLTVL.

This clonotype showed up many times. The chain has TRBV7-2 and TRBJ1-5; 8 nucleotides match TRBD1. After removal of 5 bases from V and 0 bases from J, the junction contained 3 bases not matched to a gene. The CDR3 sequence is 15 residues long. Germline values: CDR1 SGHTA, CDR2 FQGNSA. The CDR3 DNA follows: TGTGCCAGCAGCCAGACAGGGGATAGCAATCAGCCCCAGCATTTT. Amino acids: CASSQTGDSNQPQHF.

Many counts were recorded for this clonotype. J is TRBJ2-3 and V is TRBV6-5; the D gene is possibly TRBD2 (5 bases). The CDR3 loop spans 13 amino acids. The germline CDR1 and CDR2 sequences are MNHEY and SVGAGI. V shed 5 bases and J shed 5 bases, with 11 bases lying between them. This CDR3 is CASSPYEGDTQYF. The CDR3 DNA reads TGTGCCAGCAGTCCCTACGAGGGAGATACGCAGTATTTT.

This chain links TRBV12-3 or TRBV12-4 with TRBJ1-1; the match to TRBD1 covers 7 bases. The trim removed 3 bases at V and 11 bases at J, leaving 12 bases unmatched. The CDR3 is 14 amino acids. CDR3 sequence: CASSLGQPNSGAFF. The CDR3 DNA reads TGTGCCAGCAGTTTGGGACAGCCGAACAGTGGGGCTTTCTTT.

This clonotype was seen at least ten times. The CDR3 sequence: CASRTGKNTEAFF. The CDR3 region has the DNA TGCGCCAGCCGGACAGGGAAAAACACTGAAGCTTTCTTT. V usage is TRBV5-1 and J usage is TRBJ1-1, with TRBD1 matching 8 bases. The CDR3 length is 13 residues. V was pared by 7 bases and J by 2 bases, with 4 bases of the junction left unmatched. Germline V CDR1 and CDR2: SGHRS, YFSETQ.

This clonotype was observed at least ten times. The chain joins TRBV20-1 to TRBJ2-7; no reliable D call. This CDR3 comprises 13 residues. From germline, CDR1 is DFQATT and CDR2 SNEGSKA (reference sequence). Trimming removed 0 bases at V and 2 bases at J, with 8 bases between. The CDR3 nucleotides are TGCAGTGCTAGAGACCCGGGCACCTACGAGCAGTACTTC. Protein product: CSARDPGTYEQYF.

Many counts were recorded for this clonotype. The rearrangement uses TRBV20-1 and TRBJ2-6; perhaps TRBD2 as D (5 bases). Germline-derived CDR1 and CDR2 are DFQATT and SNEGSKA (reference sequence). Trimming took off 3 bases at V and 0 bases at J, with 18 bases between the two ends. This CDR3 is 18 amino acids long. CDR3 DNA: TGCAGTGCTAGCCCCCGGGGAGCACTCTACTCTGGGGCCAACGTCCTGACTTTC. Protein sequence: CSASPRGALYSGANVLTF.

This clonotype was counted ten times or more. The chain joins TRBV20-1 to TRBJ2-1; 7 positions agree with TRBD2. The V and J ends lost 7 bases and 3 bases, in that order; junction bases with no gene match: 9. The CDR3 is 14 residues long. The germline CDR1 and CDR2 sequences are DFQATT and SNEGSKA (reference sequence). CDR3 sequence (DNA): TGCAGTGTTGGGGTAGCGGGCCTCTACAATGAGCAGTTCTTC. As protein: CSVGVAGLYNEQFF.

Ten or more counts support this clonotype. The DNA of the CDR3 is TGTGCCAGCAGCTACCCCTCTGTGGAGCAGTTCTTC. It encodes CASSYPSVEQFF. The chain joins TRBV7-2 to TRBJ2-1, with D unresolved. Between the trimmed V and J ends, which lost 4 bases and 10 bases, there was a span of 11 bases. The CDR3 is 12 residues long. CDR1 is SGHTA, CDR2 FQGNSA, per germline.

This clonotype was counted ten times or more. The gene calls are TRBV12-3 or TRBV12-4 and TRBJ2-5; 9 bases align to TRBD1. There are 16 residues in the CDR3. The trim removed 3 bases at V and 4 bases at J, leaving 9 bases unmatched. CDR3 sequence reads: CASSFGDRGVGETQYF. DNA of the CDR3: TGTGCCAGCAGTTTCGGAGACAGGGGGGTTGGAGAGACCCAGTACTTC.

The rearrangement links TRBV20-1 to TRBJ2-3, with D possibly being TRBD2 (6 bases). The CDR3 consists of 14 residues. Germline-derived CDR1 and CDR2 are DFQATT and SNEGSKA (reference sequence). Trimming took 0 bases from V and 1 from J, leaving 8 bases between them. CDR3 region: CSARDGGGTDTQYF. The CDR3 DNA sequence: TGCAGTGCTAGAGATGGAGGGGGCACAGATACGCAGTATTTT.

This clonotype has at least ten counts. This rearrangement joins TRBV29-1 to TRBJ2-5; perhaps TRBD1 as D (5 bases). In germline, CDR1 is SQVTM, CDR2 ANQGSEA. The CDR3 is 15 amino acids. Trimming pared 3 bases from V and 2 bases from J, leaving 16 bases between. CDR3 amino acids: CSVEFLREVQETQYF. The DNA for the CDR3 is TGCAGCGTTGAGTTTCTCAGGGAAGTACAAGAGACCCAGTACTTC.

As to this clonotype: A much larger clone differs from this one at a single base, so this may be a read error. The chain has TRBV6-1 and TRBJ1-5; D gene unclear. Trimming removed 2 bases from V and 10 bases from J, with 9 bases in between. Germline CDR1 MNHNS, CDR2 SASEGT. The length of the CDR3 is 12 residues. The CDR3 spells CASSERSHPQHF. The CDR3 DNA sequence: TGTGCCAGCAGTGAACGTAGTCATCCCCAGCATTTT.

This clonotype was counted many times. The rearrangement joins TRBV5-1 to TRBJ2-7; a weak D match, TRBD2 (6 bases). Per germline, CDR1 SGHRS and CDR2 YFSETQ. The CDR3 length is 14 residues. Between the trimmed V and J ends, which lost 0 bases and 2 bases, there was a span of 9 bases. The CDR3 DNA is TGCGCCAGCAGCTTGGGGGAGGACCCCTACGAGCAGTACTTC. Its protein is CASSLGEDPYEQYF.

This clonotype was counted ten times or more. V gene TRBV5-1 combines with J gene TRBJ1-5, with a tentative D call TRBD1 (6 bases). The V gene's germline CDR1 is SGHRS and CDR2 YFSETQ. V was pared by 0 bases and J by 4 bases, with 17 bases between. The CDR3 covers 17 residues. In DNA form, the CDR3 reads TGCGCCAGCAGCTTGGCAAAGGGGCGAGGGGGGAATCAGCCCCAGCATTTT. Translated, it gives CASSLAKGRGGNQPQHF.

This clonotype was seen many times. The chain is built from TRBV20-1 and TRBJ2-7, with 7 bases identical to TRBD2. This CDR3 region has 13 residues. Per germline, CDR1 DFQATT and CDR2 SNEGSKA (reference sequence). Trimming cost V 2 bases and J 6 bases; bases outside gene matches: 7. CDR3 bases: TGCAGTGCTAGACAGGGAGCGGGGAGCGAGCAGTACTTC. This gives the protein CSARQGAGSEQYF.

This clonotype was picked up many times. Being one base from a much bigger clone, this may be a read error. No conserved phenylalanine or tryptophan ends this CDR3, so it is likely a read error. The CDR3 DNA reads as TGCAGTGCTATGCAGACAGGAGAGACCCAGTACTCC. This translates into CSAMQTGETQYS. This chain links TRBV20-1 with TRBJ2-5; weak D call: TRBD1 (6 bases). CDR1 is DFQATT, CDR2 SNEGSKA, per germline (reference sequence). V was shortened by 4 bases and J by 4 bases, with 10 bases between the two germline ends. This CDR3 contains 12 residues.

This clonotype was seen at least ten times. The chain links TRBV20-1 to TRBJ2-5; unclear D gene. V was cut by 6 bases and J by 0 bases, with 8 bases left in between. The V gene's germline CDR1 is DFQATT and CDR2 SNEGSKA (reference sequence). The CDR3 sequence is 12 residues long. CDR3 sequence (DNA): TGCAGTGCGCCAGTAAACCAAGAGACCCAGTACTTC. Residues: CSAPVNQETQYF.

This clonotype occurred many times. V gene TRBV6-2 or TRBV6-3 combines with J gene TRBJ1-3; perhaps TRBD1 as D (5 bases). Germline CDR1 MNHEY, CDR2 SVGEGT. CDR3 length: 15 amino acids. V was trimmed by 2 bases and J by 5 bases, leaving 13 bases between them. The CDR3 DNA reads TGTGCCAGCAGTTACCCCGGGACCTGGAGAAACACCATATATTTT. As protein: CASSYPGTWRNTIYF.